The clone carrying this TCR beta chain was observed many times. What it binds is not known. The sample comes from a study of CD8 T cells in ankylosing spondylitis. The CDR3 covers 14 residues. The V gene's germline CDR1 is DFQATT and CDR2 SNEGSKA (reference sequence). With 5 bases removed from V and 1 base from J, the gap between germline ends came to 11 bases. With molecular barcodes, quantitative 5'-RACE was used to make the TCR beta libraries. From the 5' RACE reads, TCRdb called clonotypes with MiXCR, one entry per CDR3 protein. The sample gives 250,000 to 400,000 distinct CDR3 sequences, 11% of which show up once; roughly 9.2% is in the top ten. Overall study findings and caveats: Disease-linked clones were reportedly significantly enriched in matched ankylosing spondylitis synovial fluid.

This sequence joins TRBV20-1 and TRBJ2-2; D remains ambiguous. The sequence was obtained from a female donor with ankylosing spondylitis or in good health (not recorded which). Sequencing was carried out using blood, either unsorted or a sorted T cell fraction (not recorded which). DNA for the CDR3: TGCAGTGCTCCTAGGGTAGAGAACACCGGGGAGCTGTTTTTT. It translates to CSAPRVENTGELFF.